Below are 18 T cell receptor beta chains sequenced from a single sample in a study of neoadjuvant nivolumab and ipilimumab in lung cancer. Profiled with immunoSEQ multiplex PCR; TCRdb holds only in-frame clones, not every one. The data show 40,000 or so clones, 89% seen once. The starting material was peripheral blood, obtained before neoadjuvant nivolumab, alone or with ipilimumab. These receptors all stem from an adult with non-small cell lung cancer.

This sequence joins TRBV7-9 and TRBJ2-1; 9 bases fit TRBD2. Germline lookup yields CDR1 SEHNR and CDR2 FQNEAQ (reference sequence). J gave up 9 bases and V 4 bases, and 7 bases lay outside the gene matches. This CDR3 is 14 amino acids long. The CDR3 protein is CASSYSGTSSEQFF. Written as DNA, the CDR3 is TGTGCCAGCAGCTACTCGGGGACTAGCAGTGAGCAGTTCTTC.

This rearrangement joins TRBV5-1 to TRBJ2-5; D may be TRBD1 (6 bases). V was cut by 0 bases and J by 1 base, with 10 bases left in between. CDR3 length: 15 residues. CDR1 and CDR2 from the germline V gene are SGHRS and YFSETQ. CDR3 nucleotides: TGCGCCAGCAGCTTGGCCCCAGGGGTCCAAGAGACCCAGTACTTC. This sequence encodes CASSLAPGVQETQYF.

V gene TRBV29-1 combines with J gene TRBJ2-7; weak D call: TRBD1 (5 bases). The V end lost 0 bases, the J end lost 1 base, and 13 bases lay between the germline ends. Looked up from germline, CDR1 is SQVTM and CDR2 is ANQGSEA. The CDR3 consists of 15 residues. In nucleotides, the CDR3 is TGCAGCGTTGAAGATCCCAGGGCCGATTCCTACGAGCAGTACTTC. Amino acids: CSVEDPRADSYEQYF.

CDR3 sequence reads: CASSPPSRVSGNTIYF. DNA for the CDR3: TGTGCCAGCTCACCGCCCTCCCGGGTCAGTGGAAACACCATATATTTT. This chain links TRBV18 with TRBJ1-3; no clear D. The CDR3 has 16 residues. CDR1 and CDR2 (germline): KGHSH, LQKENI. V lost 3 bases and J lost 3, with 15 bases in between. The full variable domain, rest sourced from reference TRBV18 and TRBJ1-3, is NAGVMQNPRHLVRRRGQEARLRCSPMKGHSHVYWYRQLPEEGLKFMVYLQKENIIDESGMPKERFSAEFPKEGPSILRIQQVVRGDSAAYFCASSPPSRVSGNTIYFGEGSWLTVV.

The V and J genes are TRBV28 and TRBJ2-3, with 9 bases fitting TRBD1. Per the germline V gene, CDR1 is MDHEN and CDR2 is SYDVKM. The junction had 10 bases not matched to a gene; V was cut back by 7 bases and J by 8 bases. The CDR3 runs 14 residues. CDR3 coding DNA: TGTGCCAGCACGATGGGGACAGGGTACGCTACGCAGTATTTT. It specifies CASTMGTGYATQYF.

The rearrangement joins TRBV7-6 to TRBJ2-4, with 11 bases fitting TRBD1. With 5 bases clipped from V and 9 bases from J, the junction kept 15 bases outside the gene matches. CDR1 and CDR2 from the germline V gene are SGHVS and FNYEAQ. This CDR3 has 17 amino acids. CDR3 protein: CASSPLGTGGHPVIQYF. CDR3 DNA: TGTGCCAGCAGCCCATTAGGGACAGGGGGACACCCAGTCATTCAGTACTTC.

The rearrangement joins TRBV4-2 to TRBJ2-7, with D unresolved. V lost 0 bases to trimming and J lost 1 base, with 10 bases between them. The CDR3 covers 15 residues. Germline V CDR1 and CDR2: LGHNA, YNFKEQ. CDR3 nucleotide sequence: TGTGCCAGCAGCCAAGATAATTCTGGATCCTACGAGCAGTACTTC. Encoded protein: CASSQDNSGSYEQYF.

Written as DNA, the CDR3 is TGTGCCAGCAGACGGACAGGGGCCACTTACGAGCAGTACTTC. Protein sequence: CASRRTGATYEQYF. This chain links TRBV6-5 with TRBJ2-7, with 9 bases fitting TRBD1. The trim removed 6 bases at V and 4 bases at J, leaving 7 bases unmatched. The CDR3 runs to 14 residues. CDR1 and CDR2 (germline): MNHEY, SVGAGI.

The genes are TRBV5-1 and TRBJ1-1, with unresolved D. CDR1 and CDR2 (germline): SGHRS, YFSETQ. The germline V and J ends were trimmed by 0 bases and 0 bases, with 9 bases remaining between them. CDR3 length equals 15 residues. The CDR3 spells CASSLGADMNTEAFF. CDR3 nucleotide sequence: TGCGCCAGCAGCTTGGGGGCAGACATGAACACTGAAGCTTTCTTT.

The sample holds a few counts of this clone. This chain joins TRBV7-2 and TRBJ2-7; 10 nucleotides match TRBD1. The CDR3 covers 15 residues. With 4 bases clipped from V and 5 bases from J, the junction kept 8 bases outside the gene matches. CDR1 is SGHTA and CDR2 is FQGNSA in the germline V gene. CDR3 region: CASSSDRGRFHEQYF. The CDR3 DNA is TGTGCCAGCAGCTCCGACAGGGGGCGTTTCCACGAGCAGTACTTC.

The chain employs TRBV9 and TRBJ2-7, with D possibly matching TRBD2 (6 bases). This CDR3 is built from 17 residues. V gave up 4 bases and J gave up 2 bases, with 22 bases separating them. CDR1 and CDR2 from the germline V gene are SGDLS and YYNGEE. The CDR3: CASSPRGVGDSTYEQYF. The CDR3 nucleotides read TGTGCCAGCAGCCCAAGAGGGGTAGGGGACTCAACCTACGAGCAGTACTTC.

V is TRBV18 and J is TRBJ2-7, with D hard to call. Germline loops: CDR1 KGHSH, CDR2 LQKENI. Trimming pared 1 base from V and 2 bases from J, leaving 9 bases between. This CDR3 is built from 14 residues. The CDR3 spells CASSPRQPPYEQYF. The CDR3 bases are TGTGCCAGCTCACCACGCCAGCCCCCCTACGAGCAGTACTTC.

J is TRBJ2-2 and V is TRBV18; 8 bases match TRBD1. The CDR3 loop spans 16 amino acids. V lost 4 bases to trimming and J lost 0 bases; unmatched junction nucleotides: 4. Germline CDR1 reads KGHSH; CDR2 reads LQKENI. The CDR3 reads CASSLSGGANTGELFF. In DNA, the CDR3 is TGTGCCAGCTCACTCTCAGGGGGCGCGAACACCGGGGAGCTGTTTTTT.

The rearrangement uses TRBV7-3 and TRBJ2-3; TRBD2 agrees at 11 bases. V shed 4 bases and J 6 bases; nucleotides not matched to a gene: 9. Germline loops: CDR1 SGHTA, CDR2 FQGTGA. The length of the CDR3 is 16 residues. The CDR3: CASSSSLAGGEDTQYF. The CDR3 nucleotides read TGTGCCAGCAGCTCCTCTTTAGCGGGAGGGGAGGATACGCAGTATTTT.

The V call is TRBV7-2, the J call TRBJ2-2; no definite D call. Trimming took off 5 bases at V and 1 base at J, with 2 bases between the two ends. Germline V gene sequence: CDR1 SGHTA, CDR2 FQGNSA. The CDR3 loop spans 12 amino acids. The CDR3 loop is CASSLNTGELFF. The CDR3 DNA follows: TGTGCCAGCAGCCTGAACACCGGGGAGCTGTTTTTT. The variable domain in full, with the rest retrieved from reference TRBV7-2 and TRBJ2-2, is GAGVSQSPSNKVTEKGKDVELRCDPISGHTALYWYRQSLGQGLEFLIYFQGNSAPDKSGLPSDRFSAERTGGSVSTLTIQRTQQEDSAVYLCASSLNTGELFFGEGSRLTVL.

The rearrangement uses TRBV6-6 and TRBJ2-7; 10 bases match TRBD2. V lost 0 bases to trimming and J lost 3 bases; unmatched junction nucleotides: 2. The CDR3 covers 15 residues. Germline assignment: CDR1 MNHNY and CDR2 SVGAGI (reference sequence). This chain's CDR3 is CASSYSTSGNYEQYF. The CDR3 coding sequence is TGTGCCAGCAGTTACTCAACTAGCGGGAACTACGAGCAGTACTTC.

The CDR3 loop is CAISESGVQYF. In DNA, the CDR3 is TGTGCCATCAGTGAGTCCGGGGTGCAGTACTTC. V and J are TRBV10-3 and TRBJ2-7; tentatively, D is TRBD2 (5 bases). This CDR3 spans 11 amino acids. The ends were cut back, 0 bases at V and 9 bases at J, with 6 bases in the middle. Germline assignment: CDR1 ENHRY and CDR2 SYGVKD.

There are a few counts of this clone. The chain is built from TRBV7-9 and TRBJ2-7, with 10 nucleotides matching TRBD1. There are 17 residues in the CDR3. Germline assignment: CDR1 SEHNR and CDR2 FQNEAQ (reference sequence). The V gene end was trimmed by 5 bases and the J gene end by 2 bases; junction bases not matched to a gene: 12. The CDR3 is CASSQTAATGGTYEQYF. As DNA, the CDR3 is TGTGCCAGCAGCCAAACTGCCGCGACAGGGGGCACCTACGAGCAGTACTTC.